Listed below are T cell receptor beta chains from one sample, sequenced in a study of blood T cells in healthy people across ages. TCRdb itself ran the 5' RACE reads through MiXCR, one entry per CDR3 protein. This sample has roughly 800,000 distinct CDR3 sequences; roughly 50% occur once, and the top ten carry around 20%. The specimen sequenced was blood. These receptors originate from a young man in good health. The CDR3 runs from the conserved cysteine through the conserved F or W. Each record gives: clone size, J gene, D gene, V gene, CDR3 protein, CDR3 DNA. D genes are given only for firm matches. Clone sizes are given selectively: once, few, many, or a class where the clone is expanded.

-	TRBJ2-1	-	TRBV28	CASSFYGRSSYNEQFF	TGTGCCAGCAGTTTTTATGGCCGGAGCTCCTACAATGAACAGTTCTTC
-	TRBJ2-7	-	TRBV19	CARFGHSSYEQYF	TGTGCCAGGTTTGGACACAGCTCCTACGAGCAGTACTTC
-	TRBJ2-5	-	TRBV20-1	CSAQKTAPMETQYF	TGCAGTGCTCAAAAGACAGCCCCCATGGAGACCCAGTACTTC
few	TRBJ2-1	-	TRBV5-1	CASSRGQNNEQFF	TGCGCCAGCAGCCGTGGACAGAACAATGAGCAGTTCTTC
few	TRBJ2-5	TRBD2	TRBV20-1	CSAVPSGRSQETQYF	TGCAGTGCTGTCCCTAGCGGGAGGAGCCAAGAGACCCAGTACTTC
-	TRBJ1-2	-	TRBV4-2	CASSHIGGYTF	TGTGCCAGCAGCCATATTGGTGGCTACACCTTC
few	TRBJ2-1	-	TRBV2	CASRSRGLNEQFF	TGTGCCAGCAGGTCCCGGGGACTCAATGAGCAGTTCTTC
-	TRBJ1-2	-	TRBV11-2	CASRQTGVYGYTF	TGTGCCAGCAGACAGACAGGCGTCTATGGCTACACCTTC
-	TRBJ2-3	-	TRBV2	CASSEGLAADTQYF	TGTGCCAGCAGTGAAGGCCTAGCAGCAGATACGCAGTATTTT
many	TRBJ2-1	TRBD2	TRBV15	CATSKEAGGINEQFF	TGTGCCACCAGCAAAGAAGCGGGAGGGATCAATGAGCAGTTCTTC
-	TRBJ2-7	-	TRBV20-1	CSARQDGLHEQYF	TGCAGTGCTAGACAGGACGGACTCCACGAGCAGTACTTC
-	TRBJ2-3	-	TRBV9	CASSPLSHTDTQYF	TGTGCCAGCAGCCCCCTATCACACACAGATACGCAGTATTTT
few	TRBJ2-7	-	TRBV5-5	CASSLDWMASYEQYF	TGTGCCAGCAGCTTGGATTGGATGGCCTCCTACGAGCAGTACTTC
-	TRBJ2-1	-	TRBV15	CATSRDRPGGREQFF	TGTGCCACCAGTAGAGATCGCCCGGGGGGCCGGGAGCAGTTCTTC
once	TRBJ2-5	-	TRBV12-3/TRBV12-4	CASRQHRGTQYF	TGTGCCAGCAGACAACACCGCGGGACCCAGTACTTC
-	TRBJ2-3	-	TRBV24-1	CATSDTGTDTQYF	TGTGCCACCAGTGACACGGGCACAGATACGCAGTATTTT
few	TRBJ2-2	-	TRBV2	CASSGTATGELFF	TGTGCCAGCAGTGGGACGGCAACCGGGGAGCTGTTTTTT
-	TRBJ2-1	-	TRBV10-3	CAISRDWGLGYNEQFF	TGTGCCATCAGTAGAGACTGGGGGCTGGGGTACAATGAGCAGTTCTTC
many	TRBJ2-5	-	TRBV10-3	CAISDRETQYF	TGTGCCATCAGTGACCGAGAGACCCAGTACTTC
-	TRBJ2-1	TRBD1	TRBV27	CASSDRAGDEQFF	TGTGCCAGCTCGGACAGGGCTGGGGATGAGCAGTTCTTC
-	TRBJ2-7	-	TRBV10-3	CAIMAGEQYF	TGTGCCATCATGGCTGGCGAGCAGTACTTC
-	TRBJ2-5	-	TRBV12-3/TRBV12-4	CASSTYSAETQYF	TGTGCCAGCAGTACCTACTCGGCGGAGACCCAGTACTTC
-	TRBJ2-3	TRBD2	TRBV6-4	CASSALAGGTDTQYF	TGTGCCAGCAGTGCTCTAGCGGGAGGGACAGATACGCAGTATTTT
-	TRBJ2-5	TRBD2	TRBV20-1	CSASAGGLETQYF	TGCAGTGCTAGCGCGGGGGGGCTTGAGACCCAGTACTTC
-	TRBJ2-1	TRBD2	TRBV6-1	CASSGGASGRGNEQFF	TGTGCCAGCAGTGGGGGGGCTAGCGGGAGGGGCAATGAGCAGTTCTTC
few	TRBJ2-1	-	TRBV15	CATRGGGQDEQFF	TGTGCCACCAGAGGAGGGGGCCAGGATGAGCAGTTCTTC
many	TRBJ2-5	-	TRBV7-2	CASSLAGGGSIGETQYF	TGTGCCAGCAGCTTAGCTGGAGGGGGGAGCATAGGAGAGACCCAGTACTTC
-	TRBJ1-2	-	TRBV5-6	CASSVVGQPGYTF	TGTGCCAGCAGCGTGGTCGGACAGCCTGGCTACACCTTC
-	TRBJ2-1	TRBD2	TRBV20-1	CSASEREVYNEQFF	TGCAGTGCTAGCGAGCGGGAGGTTTACAATGAGCAGTTCTTC
few	TRBJ2-7	TRBD1	TRBV7-2	CASSFARTGSYEQYF	TGTGCCAGCAGCTTCGCTAGGACAGGCTCCTACGAGCAGTACTTC
-	TRBJ1-5	-	TRBV12-5	CASGPEGLSNQPQHF	TGTGCTAGTGGTCCCGAGGGATTGAGCAATCAGCCCCAGCATTTT
-	TRBJ2-7	-	TRBV6-1	CASSEDGRTYEQYF	TGTGCCAGCAGTGAAGATGGCAGGACCTACGAGCAGTACTTC
-	TRBJ1-2	-	TRBV5-1	CASSLDNRGYTF	TGCGCCAGCAGCTTGGACAATCGAGGCTACACCTTC
-	TRBJ2-3	TRBD2	TRBV20-1	CSAVLAGEIDTQYF	TGCAGTGCAGTCTTGGCGGGGGAAATAGATACGCAGTATTTT
-	TRBJ2-5	-	TRBV6-5	CASSYPMQRKVNRSTQYF	TGTGCCAGCAGTTACCCCATGCAGCGCAAAGTCAACCGGTCGACCCAGTACTTC
-	TRBJ1-2	TRBD1	TRBV28	CASSAVDGTGGLYGYTF	TGTGCCAGCAGTGCAGTCGATGGGACAGGGGGCCTCTATGGCTACACCTTC
-	TRBJ1-2	TRBD1	TRBV7-8	CASSPKDRDGYTF	TGTGCCAGCAGCCCAAAGGACAGGGATGGCTACACCTTC
-	TRBJ2-3	TRBD1	TRBV5-1	CASSSLSTGGYVNTQYF	TGCGCCAGCAGCTCGCTTTCCACAGGGGGCTATGTGAATACGCAGTATTTT
-	TRBJ1-6	-	TRBV7-9	CASSSISSSYNSPLHF	TGTGCCAGCAGCTCTATTTCGAGCTCCTATAATTCACCCCTCCACTTT
-	TRBJ2-7	TRBD2	TRBV30	CAWRSGKSYEQYF	TGTGCCTGGAGAAGCGGGAAATCCTACGAGCAGTACTTC
-	TRBJ2-2	TRBD1	TRBV29-1	CSVLRDRGLSGELFF	TGCAGCGTCCTCAGGGACAGGGGGCTATCGGGGGAGCTGTTTTTT
-	TRBJ2-1	-	TRBV3-1	CASSQDQTPNNEQFF	TGTGCCAGCAGCCAAGACCAGACGCCCAACAATGAGCAGTTCTTC